Below, 14 T cell receptor beta chains from the same sample are listed, as sequenced in a study of OX40 agonist ivuxolimab in advanced cancers. Clones were sequenced by immunoSEQ multiplex PCR, and TCRdb holds only the in-frame ones, with some missing. The data contain tens of thousands of clones, around 86% of them seen just once; the ten biggest clones take up 1.9%. The material was CD4+ or CD8+ T cells sorted from blood, obtained in a trial of the OX40 agonist ivuxolimab. The receptors originated from an adult with an advanced solid tumor such as melanoma, head and neck, liver or kidney cancer.

V and J are TRBV5-6 and TRBJ2-3; 8 bases map to TRBD1. This CDR3 region has 16 residues. Per the germline V gene, CDR1 is SGHDT and CDR2 is YYEEEE. Losses at the gene ends were 2 bases for V and 1 base for J; bases not matched to a gene: 6. The CDR3 bases are TGTGCCAGCAGCTTCTACAGGGGGTCGGGCACAGATACGCAGTATTTT. Its protein is CASSFYRGSGTDTQYF.

The V gene is TRBV28, the J gene TRBJ1-1; D perhaps matches TRBD1 (5 bases). CDR1 and CDR2 (germline): MDHEN, SYDVKM. The CDR3 contains 15 residues. The V end was cut by 4 bases, the J end by 3 bases, with 15 bases between. This chain's CDR3 is CASSSIGTSHTEAFF. CDR3 DNA sequence: TGTGCCAGCAGTTCGATTGGGACTTCCCACACTGAAGCTTTCTTT. Full variable domain (missing parts from reference TRBV28 and TRBJ1-1): DVKVTQSSRYLVKRTGEKVFLECVQDMDHENMFWYRQDPGLGLRLIYFSYDVKMKEKGDIPEGYSVSREKKERFSLILESASTNQTSMYLCASSSIGTSHTEAFFGQGTRLTVV.

This clone has just one count. The chain links TRBV6-6 to TRBJ2-6, with 7 positions matching TRBD1. The CDR3 has 15 amino acids. The junction had 5 bases not matched to a gene; V was cut back by 5 bases and J by 4 bases. The V gene's germline CDR1 is MNHNY and CDR2 SVGAGI (reference sequence). This CDR3 is CASSNRGSGANVLTF. CDR3 nucleotides: TGTGCCAGCAGTAACAGGGGATCCGGGGCCAACGTCCTGACTTTC.

This clone was seen a single time. V is TRBV12-2 and J is TRBJ2-2. TRBV12-2 is a known pseudogene. This CDR3 has 16 amino acids. The CDR3 DNA is TGTGCAAGTCGCTTAGCGGGATTGACGAACACCGGGGAGCTGTTTTTT. It codes for CASRLAGLTNTGELFF.

The genes are TRBV6-5 and TRBJ2-2; D perhaps matches TRBD1 (5 bases). The CDR3 sequence is 14 residues long. In germline, CDR1 is MNHEY, CDR2 SVGAGI. The germline V and J ends were trimmed by 7 bases and 2 bases, with 11 bases remaining between them. The CDR3 coding sequence is TGTGCCAGCAAGATGGACACTAACACCGGGGAGCTGTTTTTT. Protein sequence: CASKMDTNTGELFF.

V is TRBV18 and J is TRBJ2-7; 12 bases line up with TRBD1. V lost 0 bases, J lost 6 bases, and 3 bases stayed unmatched. Germline CDR1 and CDR2: KGHSH and LQKENI. CDR3 size: 15 residues. CDR3 amino acids: CASSPPGTGGTEQYF. For the CDR3, the DNA is TGTGCCAGCTCACCACCAGGGACAGGGGGCACCGAGCAGTACTTC. Complete variable domain (other parts from reference TRBV18 and TRBJ2-7): NAGVMQNPRHLVRRRGQEARLRCSPMKGHSHVYWYRQLPEEGLKFMVYLQKENIIDESGMPKERFSAEFPKEGPSILRIQQVVRGDSAAYFCASSPPGTGGTEQYFGPGTRLTVT.

The CDR3 nucleotides read TGCGCCAGCAGCTCCGGACTAGCGGGGCCCGAGCAGTACTTC. Its protein product is CASSSGLAGPEQYF. The chain combines TRBV5-1 with TRBJ2-7; 12 bases map to TRBD2. Germline V gene sequence: CDR1 SGHRS, CDR2 YFSETQ. The CDR3 runs to 14 residues. Trimming removed 3 bases from V and 6 bases from J; junction bases left unmatched: 4.

V gene TRBV10-1 combines with J gene TRBJ2-7, with TRBD1 matching over 9 bases. Losses at the gene ends were 0 bases for V and 2 bases for J; bases not matched to a gene: 2. The CDR3 runs to 15 residues. Looked up from germline, CDR1 is WNHNN and CDR2 is SYGVQD (reference sequence). As DNA, the CDR3 is TGCGCCAGCAGTGAGTCGGGACAGGGAACCTACGAGCAGTACTTC. Translation: CASSESGQGTYEQYF.

This clone has only a few counts. This chain uses TRBV30 with TRBJ1-5; D ambiguous. Trimming shortened V by 0 bases and J by 1 base, and 10 bases separated the two germline ends. This CDR3 region has 15 residues. Germline values: CDR1 GTSNPN, CDR2 SVGIG (reference sequence). The CDR3 DNA is TGTGCCTGGAGTGTAGGAGGGCTGAGCAATCAGCCCCAGCATTTT. This gives the protein CAWSVGGLSNQPQHF.

The gene calls are TRBV6-5 and TRBJ1-1; D not resolved. There are 12 residues in the CDR3. Germline CDR1 is MNHEY and CDR2 is SVGAGI. Trimming pared 6 bases from V and 4 bases from J, leaving 9 bases between. In nucleotides, the CDR3 is TGTGCCAGCAGAAGGACGGGCACTGAAGCTTTCTTT. It translates to CASRRTGTEAFF.

The gene calls are TRBV28 and TRBJ2-7; no definite D call. V was clipped by 6 bases and J by 0 bases, with 12 bases between them. Germline V gives CDR1 MDHEN, CDR2 SYDVKM. The CDR3 is 14 residues long. The CDR3, as DNA: TGTGCCAGCAGCCCCGTAGACATCTCCTACGAGCAGTACTTC. Its translation: CASSPVDISYEQYF.

This chain uses TRBV9 with TRBJ2-2, with 9 nucleotides matching TRBD1. CDR1 is SGDLS, CDR2 YYNGEE, per germline. This CDR3 is 15 amino acids long. The V segment lost 0 bases and the J segment 4 bases; nucleotides outside the gene matches: 1. The CDR3 is CASSVGDRVTGELFF. DNA for the CDR3: TGTGCCAGCAGCGTAGGGGACAGGGTCACCGGGGAGCTGTTTTTT.

This chain connects TRBV19 to TRBJ2-2; D is perhaps TRBD1 (6 bases). This CDR3 is built from 14 residues. Germline V gene data show CDR1 as LNHDA and CDR2 as SQIVND (reference sequence). Between the trimmed V and J ends, which lost 5 bases and 4 bases, there was a span of 11 bases. The CDR3 loop is CASSRDTSTGELFF. Here the CDR3 DNA reads TGTGCCAGTAGTCGGGACACCTCCACCGGGGAGCTGTTTTTT.

The J gene is TRBJ2-3, the V gene TRBV5-6; TRBD2 aligns across 10 bases. The CDR3 sequence is 16 residues long. CDR1 and CDR2 from the germline V gene are SGHDT and YYEEEE. V was pared by 2 bases and J by 4 bases, with 7 bases of the junction left unmatched. CDR3 DNA: TGTGCCAGCAGCTTCGGAGCGGGAGGGCGGGCAGATACGCAGTATTTT. It translates to CASSFGAGGRADTQYF.